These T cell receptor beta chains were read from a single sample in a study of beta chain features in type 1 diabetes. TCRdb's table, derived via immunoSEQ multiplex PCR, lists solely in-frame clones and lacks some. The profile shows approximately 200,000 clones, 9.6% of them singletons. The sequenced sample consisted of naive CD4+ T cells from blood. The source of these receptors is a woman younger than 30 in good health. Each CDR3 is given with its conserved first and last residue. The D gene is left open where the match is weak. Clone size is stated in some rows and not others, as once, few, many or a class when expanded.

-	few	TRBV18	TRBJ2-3	CASSPLPGSRADTQYF	TGTGCCAGCTCACCACTCCCGGGGTCCCGGGCAGATACGCAGTATTTT
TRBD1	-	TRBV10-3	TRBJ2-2	CAIRTGVVGELFF	TGTGCCATACGGACAGGGGTGGTCGGGGAGCTGTTTTTT
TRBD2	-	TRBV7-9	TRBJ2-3	CASSRPGLAYTDTQYF	TGTGCCAGCAGCCGGCCGGGACTAGCGTACACAGATACGCAGTATTTT
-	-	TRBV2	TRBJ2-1	CASSFSGPYNEQFF	TGTGCCAGCAGCTTTAGCGGACCTTACAATGAGCAGTTCTTC
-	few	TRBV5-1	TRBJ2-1	CASSSLGSSYNEQFF	TGCGCCAGCAGCTCACTAGGGAGCTCCTACAATGAGCAGTTCTTC
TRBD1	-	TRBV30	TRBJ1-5	CAWRAGQGNQPQHF	TGTGCCTGGAGGGCGGGACAGGGCAATCAGCCCCAGCATTTT
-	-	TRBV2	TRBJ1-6	CASSTMDGGSPLHF	TGTGCCAGCAGTACTATGGACGGGGGTTCACCCCTCCACTTT
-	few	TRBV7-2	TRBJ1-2	CASSEDRYNYGYTF	TGTGCCAGCAGCGAAGACAGGTATAACTATGGCTACACCTTC
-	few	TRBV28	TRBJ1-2	CASSSPGNSYGYTF	TGTGCCAGCAGTTCCCCAGGGAACAGCTATGGCTACACCTTC
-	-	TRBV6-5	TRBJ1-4	CASSYSGENEKLFF	TGTGCCAGCAGTTACTCAGGGGAAAATGAAAAACTGTTTTTT
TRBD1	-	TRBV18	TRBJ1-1	CASDSLGQGGTEAFF	TGTGCCAGCGATTCCCTGGGACAGGGGGGCACTGAAGCTTTCTTT
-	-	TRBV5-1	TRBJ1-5	CASSLGPGEQPQHF	TGCGCCAGCAGCTTGGGGCCAGGGGAGCAGCCCCAGCATTTT
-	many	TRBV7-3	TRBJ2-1	CASSSQGNYNEQFF	TGTGCCAGCAGCTCGCAGGGAAACTACAATGAGCAGTTCTTC
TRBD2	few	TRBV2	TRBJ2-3	CASSYRTSGGSDTQYF	TGTGCCAGCAGTTACCGGACTAGCGGGGGGTCAGATACGCAGTATTTT
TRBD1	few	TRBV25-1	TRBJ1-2	CASSRQGADGYTF	TGTGCCAGCAGCCGACAGGGGGCCGATGGCTACACCTTC
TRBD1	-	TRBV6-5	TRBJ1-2	CASSKIQGATYGYTF	TGTGCCAGCAGTAAGATACAGGGGGCTACCTATGGCTACACCTTC
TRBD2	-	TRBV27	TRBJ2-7	CASTPSGSTYEQYF	TGTGCCAGCACCCCCAGCGGGAGTACCTACGAGCAGTACTTC
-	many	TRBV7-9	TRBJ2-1	CASSLGLVPNEQFF	TGTGCCAGCAGCTTAGGGTTAGTCCCCAATGAGCAGTTCTTC
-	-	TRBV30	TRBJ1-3	CAWSVVSGNTIYF	TGTGCCTGGAGTGTCGTCTCTGGAAACACCATATATTTT
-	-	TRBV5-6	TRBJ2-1	CASSLPGSLENEQFF	TGTGCCAGCAGCTTGCCCGGGTCCTTAGAGAATGAGCAGTTCTTC
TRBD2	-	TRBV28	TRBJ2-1	CASSLSRSTSGRSFF	TGTGCCAGCAGTTTATCGCGAAGCACTAGCGGGAGGTCGTTCTTC
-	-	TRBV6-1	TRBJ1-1	CASSSQPGPFEAFF	TGTGCCAGCAGTTCACAACCTGGCCCGTTTGAAGCTTTCTTT
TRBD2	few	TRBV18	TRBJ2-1	CASSPVQRERSWEQFF	TGTGCCAGCTCACCGGTCCAGCGGGAGCGTTCATGGGAGCAGTTCTTC
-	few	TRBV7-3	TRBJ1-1	CASSLRQNTEAFF	TGTGCCAGCAGCTTAAGACAGAACACTGAAGCTTTCTTT
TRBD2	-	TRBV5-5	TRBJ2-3	CASSLETSGRGTDTQYF	TGTGCCAGCAGCTTGGAAACTAGCGGGAGGGGCACAGATACGCAGTATTTT
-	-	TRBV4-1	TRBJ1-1	CASSQDPTAGRENTEAFF	TGCGCCAGCAGCCAAGACCCCACGGCAGGGAGGGAGAACACTGAAGCTTTCTTT
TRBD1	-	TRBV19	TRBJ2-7	CASSPGQGVSYEQYF	TGTGCCAGTAGTCCCGGACAGGGGGTCTCCTACGAGCAGTACTTC
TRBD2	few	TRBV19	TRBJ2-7	CASSIRTSVYEQYF	TGTGCCAGTAGTATCCGGACTAGCGTTTACGAGCAGTACTTC
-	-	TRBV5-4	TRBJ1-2	CASSLIAGSTNYGYTF	TGTGCCAGCAGCTTAATTGCAGGATCGACCAACTATGGCTACACCTTC
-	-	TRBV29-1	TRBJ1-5	CSAGGVGQPQHF	TGCAGCGCCGGGGGGGTCGGTCAGCCCCAGCATTTT
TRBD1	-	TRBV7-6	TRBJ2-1	CASSSRTTGGVGNNEQFF	TGTGCCAGCAGCTCACGGACGACAGGGGGTGTGGGGAACAATGAGCAGTTCTTC
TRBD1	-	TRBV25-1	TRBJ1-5	CASSGRGVSNQPQHF	TGTGCCAGCAGCGGCAGGGGGGTTAGCAATCAGCCCCAGCATTTT
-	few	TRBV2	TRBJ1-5	CASRKGGNQPQHF	TGTGCCAGCAGGAAGGGGGGCAATCAGCCCCAGCATTTT
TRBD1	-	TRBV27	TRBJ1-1	CASSWQGVGTEAFF	TGTGCCAGCAGCTGGCAGGGGGTAGGAACTGAAGCTTTCTTT
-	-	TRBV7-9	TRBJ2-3	CASSLESPLATQYF	TGTGCCAGCAGCTTAGAATCACCCCTAGCCACGCAGTATTTT
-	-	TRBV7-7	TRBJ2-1	CASSPGGTYNEQFF	TGTGCCAGCAGCCCAGGGGGGACCTACAATGAGCAGTTCTTC
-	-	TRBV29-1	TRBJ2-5	CSVEGGAGAEKTQYF	TGCAGCGTTGAGGGCGGGGCGGGGGCCGAGAAGACCCAGTACTTC
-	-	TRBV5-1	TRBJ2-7	CASSFRSRLSSYEQYF	TGCGCCAGCAGCTTTAGGTCGAGGCTTAGCTCCTACGAGCAGTACTTC
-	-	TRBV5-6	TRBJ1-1	CASSLYGGGTEAFF	TGTGCCAGCAGCTTGTACGGGGGAGGGACTGAAGCTTTCTTT
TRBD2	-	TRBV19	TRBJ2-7	CASSIYRDYAYEQYF	TGTGCCAGTAGTATCTACCGGGACTACGCCTACGAGCAGTACTTC
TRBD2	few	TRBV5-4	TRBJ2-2	CASGLAYTGELFF	TGTGCCAGTGGACTAGCTTACACCGGGGAGCTGTTTTTT
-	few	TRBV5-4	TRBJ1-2	CASSLDRTYGYTF	TGTGCCAGCAGCTTGGACAGAACATATGGCTACACCTTC
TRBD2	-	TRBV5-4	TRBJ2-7	CASRLAGGPREQYF	TGTGCCAGCAGGTTAGCGGGAGGGCCGCGCGAGCAGTACTTC
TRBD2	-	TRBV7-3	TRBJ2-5	CASSSLAGYQETQYF	TGTGCCAGCAGCTCCTTAGCGGGGTACCAAGAGACCCAGTACTTC
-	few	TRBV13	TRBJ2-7	CASSPLAGTYEQYF	TGTGCCAGCAGCCCCCTCGCGGGGACCTACGAGCAGTACTTC
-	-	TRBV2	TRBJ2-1	CASSERRDQYNEQFF	TGTGCCAGCAGTGAAAGGCGGGACCAATACAATGAGCAGTTCTTC
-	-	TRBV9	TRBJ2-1	CASSVTGGPMHEQFF	TGTGCCAGCAGCGTAACCGGGGGGCCGATGCATGAGCAGTTCTTC